Sequencing of this T cell receptor beta chain was carried out in a study of cytomegalovirus exposure and HLA in healthy donors. Study-wide results and limits: Diagnosis of cytomegalovirus status made by the classifier reportedly showed high specificity and sensitivity.

The PCR was carried out with 60 Vbeta primers and 13 Jbeta primers. The protocol was immunoSEQ multiplex PCR, while the TCRdb copy is restricted to in-frame clones and leaves out a portion. The sample includes 100,000 to 150,000 clones, 75% to 90% of them seen just once. Note on this clone: Its antigen is as yet unknown.

Germline CDR1 SGHRS, CDR2 YFSETQ. Trimming at V came to 3 bases and at J to 3 bases, leaving 12 bases not matched to a gene. The CDR3 runs 18 residues. The sample was PBMCs. V gene TRBV5-1 combines with J gene TRBJ2-3, with TRBD2 matching 11 bases. The receptor comes from a man between 25 and 39 years old in good health and CMV-seronegative. DNA for the CDR3: TGCGCCAGCAGCTGGAGTAGCGGGGGGGCCGAGTTGACAGATACGCAGTATTTT. Residues: CASSWSSGGAELTDTQYF.